This TCR beta chain emerged from a study of cytomegalovirus exposure and HLA in healthy donors. This clone was seen a few times. V shed 3 bases and J 3 bases; nucleotides not matched to a gene: 29. Germline V lookup: CDR1 SNHLY, CDR2 FYNNEI. The CDR3 loop spans 23 amino acids. The primer mix had 60 Vbeta and 13 Jbeta primers. The assay was immunoSEQ multiplex PCR, and TCRdb's table has in-frame clones only and misses some. The data contain 65,000 to 100,000 clones, over 70% of them singletons. This chain uses TRBV2 with TRBJ1-2; 9 nucleotides agree with TRBD1. Specimen: PBMCs. This receptor was taken from a man aged 40-55 years in good health and CMV-seronegative. The CDR3 DNA reads as TGTGCCAGCAGTGACAGGACAGGGGTAACCAACACCAGGAGCTTCGAAAAAGACTATGGCTACACCTTC. This gives the protein CASSDRTGVTNTRSFEKDYGYTF.